Following are 20 T cell receptor beta chains from one sample sequenced in a study of shared clonotypes between healthy human individuals (TCRdb year 2020). The method behind the library was the immunoSEQ multiplex PCR assay. TCRdb took this table from immuneACCESS and kept in-frame rearrangements with V and J called. Such tables lack part of the clones; where checked against another copy, unresolved V genes explain under half of the gap, and the rest is unexplained. For this sample the table gives about 1 million clones, of which about 76% were detected only once. The ten largest clonotypes hold 1.4% to 1.5% of the sample. The sequenced sample consisted of memory CD4+ T cells sorted from blood. The cell subset or site label, read with the paper, signifies: CD45RA-negative fraction. These receptors all come from a man aged 18 to 30 in good health.

This clone showed up many times. J is TRBJ1-4 and V is TRBV2; D perhaps matches TRBD1 (5 bases). V shed 2 bases and J shed 7 bases, with 11 bases lying between them. Germline V gene sequence: CDR1 SNHLY, CDR2 FYNNEI. The CDR3 length is 14 residues. The CDR3 region is CASSEKDKIEKLFF. The CDR3 bases are TGTGCCAGCAGTGAAAAGGACAAGATTGAAAAACTGTTTTTT.

The rearrangement uses TRBV4-1 and TRBJ1-2; a weak D match, TRBD1 (6 bases). The CDR3 has 16 residues. The V gene lost 1 base and the J gene lost 7 bases, with 19 bases spanning the gap. Germline CDR1 MGHRA, CDR2 YSYEKL. The CDR3 protein is CASSQGWAGGPAGYTF. DNA for the CDR3: TGCGCCAGCAGCCAAGGTTGGGCCGGGGGGCCAGCTGGCTACACCTTC.

The chain employs TRBV6-1 and TRBJ1-4, with TRBD1 identical over 11 bases. This CDR3 spans 13 amino acids. After removal of 6 bases from V and 8 bases from J, the junction contained 2 bases not matched to a gene. Germline-derived CDR1 and CDR2 are MNHNS and SASEGT. CDR3 bases: TGTGCCAGCAGGGACAGGGGGCGAGAAAAACTGTTTTTT. Amino acids: CASRDRGREKLFF.

J is TRBJ1-2 and V is TRBV9; no firm D call. Between the trimmed V and J ends, which lost 1 base and 4 bases, there was a span of 14 bases. There are 15 residues in the CDR3. Germline V gene lookup returns CDR1 SGDLS and CDR2 YYNGEE. The CDR3 protein is CASSVSRLGLYGYTF. The CDR3 DNA sequence: TGTGCCAGCAGCGTATCCAGGTTAGGCCTCTATGGCTACACCTTC.

The chain links TRBV4-2 to TRBJ2-3, with D perhaps given as TRBD1 or TRBD2 (5 bases each). Trimming left V 0 bases short and J 1 base short, with 14 bases between. This CDR3 is 17 amino acids long. CDR1 LGHNA and CDR2 YNFKEQ come from the germline V gene. CDR3 bases: TGTGCCAGCAGCCAAGATCGTCGAGGGGACGGCACAGATACGCAGTATTTT. It codes for CASSQDRRGDGTDTQYF.

The V gene is TRBV10-3, the J gene TRBJ2-7; the match to TRBD2 covers 15 bases. CDR1 is ENHRY, CDR2 SYGVKD, per germline. The V gene end was trimmed by 11 bases and the J gene end by 6 bases; junction bases not matched to a gene: 14. This CDR3 is built from 16 residues. CDR3 loop: CAATGLAGGPSGEQYF. The CDR3, as DNA: TGTGCCGCGACCGGACTAGCGGGGGGGCCGAGCGGCGAGCAGTACTTC.

J is TRBJ2-3 and V is TRBV15; 12 positions agree with TRBD2. Germline trimming cut 3 bases from V and 5 bases from J; bases unmatched to any gene: 6. The CDR3 is 16 amino acids. Looked up from germline, CDR1 is LNHNV and CDR2 is YYDKDF (reference sequence). Here the CDR3 DNA reads TGTGCCACCAGCAGCGGACTAGCGGGGAGGGTAGATACGCAGTATTTT. It yields the protein CATSSGLAGRVDTQYF.

The chain carries TRBV5-8 and TRBJ2-7; D remains ambiguous. V lost 3 bases to trimming and J lost 1 base, with 5 bases between them. Germline CDR1 and CDR2: SGHTS and YDEGEE. The CDR3 contains 12 residues. The CDR3 DNA sequence: TGTGCCAGCAGCTCACAGTCCTACGAGCAGTACTTC. Translated, it gives CASSSQSYEQYF.

For this clone: Lacking the conserved final phenylalanine or tryptophan, this CDR3 likely reflects a read error. The chain employs TRBV19 and TRBJ2-7, with D perhaps TRBD1 (6 bases). V lost 6 bases to trimming and J lost 2 bases, with 14 bases between them. CDR1 and CDR2 (germline): LNHDA, SQIVND (reference sequence). The CDR3 runs 14 residues. The CDR3 loop is CASRPGHLTYEQYL. CDR3 coding DNA: TGTGCCAGTAGGCCGGGACACCTAACCTACGAGCAGTACCTC.

The chain combines TRBV6-6 with TRBJ2-5, with TRBD1 identical over 11 bases. Germline V gene sequence: CDR1 MNHNY, CDR2 SVGAGI (reference sequence). The V gene end was trimmed by 11 bases and the J gene end by 1 base; junction bases not matched to a gene: 3. The CDR3 spans 13 residues. Here the CDR3 reads CAAGQGAQETQYF. The CDR3 DNA follows: TGTGCCGCCGGACAGGGGGCCCAAGAGACCCAGTACTTC.

V is TRBV6-5 and J is TRBJ1-2; D gene unclear. Germline V CDR1 and CDR2: MNHEY, SVGAGI. CDR3 size: 13 residues. V was clipped by 5 bases and J by 5 bases, with 12 bases between them. As DNA, the CDR3 is TGTGCCAGCAGTGGCCCAGGATATTATGGCTACACCTTC. Its translation: CASSGPGYYGYTF.

This chain uses TRBV5-1 with TRBJ2-7; no clear D. The V end was cut by 0 bases, the J end by 6 bases, with 10 bases between. The CDR3 loop spans 13 amino acids. Germline assignment: CDR1 SGHRS and CDR2 YFSETQ. The CDR3 DNA follows: TGCGCCAGCAGCTTGGATGCAAAGGGCGAGCAGTACTTC. Amino acids: CASSLDAKGEQYF.

The rearrangement uses TRBV6-1 and TRBJ2-7; no definite D call. The CDR3 has 15 amino acids. V was trimmed by 8 bases and J by 0 bases, leaving 17 bases between them. Per the germline V gene, CDR1 is MNHNS and CDR2 is SASEGT. The CDR3 bases are TGTGCCAGCTCCATGGGCTCCGTCGGCTCCTACGAGCAGTACTTC. Protein product: CASSMGSVGSYEQYF.

The rearrangement links TRBV6-6 to TRBJ1-5; TRBD1 agrees at 11 bases. In germline, CDR1 is MNHNY, CDR2 SVGAGI (reference sequence). J gave up 5 bases and V 4 bases, and 1 base lay outside the gene matches. The CDR3 runs 14 residues. The CDR3 DNA follows: TGTGCCAGCAGTTGGGGACAGGGGGATCAGCCCCAGCATTTT. Translating it yields CASSWGQGDQPQHF.

The chain combines TRBV5-1 with TRBJ1-4; 8 nucleotides match TRBD1. The junction had 4 bases not matched to a gene; V was cut back by 4 bases and J by 8 bases. CDR1 is SGHRS and CDR2 is YFSETQ in the germline V gene. This CDR3 has 13 amino acids. The CDR3 reads CASSRGTGEKLFF. In nucleotides, the CDR3 is TGCGCCAGCAGCAGGGGGACAGGAGAAAAACTGTTTTTT.

This sequence joins TRBV2 and TRBJ2-5; weak D call: TRBD1 (5 bases). The CDR3 runs to 10 residues. Germline assignment: CDR1 SNHLY and CDR2 FYNNEI. Trimming left V 4 bases short and J 13 bases short, with 10 bases between. In DNA, the CDR3 is TGTGCCAGCAGTGGTGGGGCGATGTACTTC. It yields the protein CASSGGAMYF. The entire variable domain, with the rest obtained from reference TRBV2 and TRBJ2-5, is as follows: EPEVTQTPSHQVTQMGQEVILRCVPISNHLYFYWYRQILGQKVEFLVSFYNNEISEKSEIFDDQFSVERPDGSNFTLKIRSTKLEDSAMYFCASSGGAMYFGPGTRLLVL.

The V gene is TRBV19, the J gene TRBJ2-1, with a tentative D call TRBD1 (7 bases). The germline V gene has CDR1 LNHDA and CDR2 SQIVND (reference sequence). V was trimmed by 7 bases and J by 5 bases, leaving 18 bases between them. CDR3 length: 15 residues. CDR3 DNA: TGTGCCAGTACCAGGGGGGACCTGGGGGACAATGAGCAGTTCTTC. Its translation: CASTRGDLGDNEQFF.

As for this clone: The same CDR3 is also encoded by other DNA sequences in this sample. The chain uses TRBV18 and TRBJ2-7, with D uncertain. Trimming removed 1 base at V and 2 bases at J, with 9 bases between. The CDR3 is made up of 14 amino acids. Germline-derived CDR1 and CDR2 are KGHSH and LQKENI. The chain's CDR3 is CASSPQGQTYEQYF. The CDR3 region has the DNA TGTGCCAGCTCACCACAGGGTCAGACCTACGAGCAGTACTTC.

This clone was detected a few times. Other nucleotide sequences in the sample specify the same CDR3. V is TRBV7-9 and J is TRBJ2-5, with TRBD2 matching 7 bases. Germline loops: CDR1 SEHNR, CDR2 FQNEAQ (reference sequence). Losses at the gene ends were 2 bases for V and 2 bases for J; bases not matched to a gene: 5. CDR3 length: 15 residues. CDR3 region: CASSLRLAAQETQYF. DNA of the CDR3: TGTGCCAGCAGCTTACGACTAGCCGCTCAAGAGACCCAGTACTTC.

This clone was found a few times. The V call is TRBV19, the J call TRBJ1-1, with a possible D match to TRBD1 (5 bases). CDR1 is LNHDA and CDR2 is SQIVND in the germline V gene (reference sequence). The germline V and J ends were trimmed by 7 bases and 4 bases, with 13 bases remaining between them. This CDR3 spans 13 amino acids. CDR3 sequence: CASTNRGITEAFF. The CDR3 DNA sequence: TGTGCCAGTACCAATAGGGGTATCACTGAAGCTTTCTTT.